This entry describes one TCR beta chain. Treatment: around 19 received Ad26.COV2.S at low or high dose, single or two shots; several received placebo; per-sample allocation not given. Collection of the samples took place on day 63 after the first injection of vaccine or placebo. An adult aged 18-55 years in Boston served as the donor. What was given as vaccine was an Ad26 vector encoding Wuhan-strain SARS-CoV-2 spike. Per the germline V gene, CDR1 is MNHEY and CDR2 is SMNVEV (reference sequence). CDR3 length equals 14 residues. Trimming shortened V by 3 bases and J by 3 bases, and 12 bases separated the two germline ends. The data stem from a study of Ad26.COV2.S vaccination and SARS-CoV-2 variants. The wider study: It was the COV1001 Ad26.COV2.S trial arm that included the donor. Ad26.COV2.S given intramuscularly, once or twice 56 days apart.

Generated by immunoSEQ multiplex PCR, the TCRdb table keeps only in-frame clones and is missing some. The sample contains roughly 350,000 clones, around 89% of which appear only once. Here the sequenced sample was peripheral blood, taken in a trial of Ad26.COV2.S vaccine versus placebo. The chain couples TRBV27 to TRBJ2-7; D is possibly TRBD2 (7 bases). The sequence derives from a person aged 18-65 years who received the Ad26.COV2.S COVID-19 vaccine or a placebo. The CDR3 nucleotides read TGTGCCAGCAGTTTCGGGGGGCCAATCTACGAGCAGTACTTC. It translates to CASSFGGPIYEQYF.